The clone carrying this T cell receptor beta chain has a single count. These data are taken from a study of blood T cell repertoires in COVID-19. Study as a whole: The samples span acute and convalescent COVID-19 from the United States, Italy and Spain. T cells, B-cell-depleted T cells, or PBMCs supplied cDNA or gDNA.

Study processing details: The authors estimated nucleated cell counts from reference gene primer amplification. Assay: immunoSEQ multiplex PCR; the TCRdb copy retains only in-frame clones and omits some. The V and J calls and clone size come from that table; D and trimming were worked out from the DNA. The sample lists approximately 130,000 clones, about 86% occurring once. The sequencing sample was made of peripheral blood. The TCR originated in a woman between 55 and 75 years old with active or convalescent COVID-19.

The CDR3 sequence: CATSRGTPSTDTQYF. The CDR3 nucleotides are TGTGCCACCTCGAGGGGGACGCCTAGCACAGATACGCAGTATTTT. The chain recombines TRBV19 with TRBJ2-3; D is possibly TRBD1 (6 bases). The CDR3 sequence is 15 residues long. Trimming cost V 10 bases and J 0 bases, with 17 bases left between them. The germline V gene encodes CDR1 LNHDA and CDR2 SQIVND (reference sequence). The entire variable domain, with the rest obtained from reference TRBV19 and TRBJ2-3, is as follows: DGGITQSPKYLFRKEGQNVTLSCEQNLNHDAMYWYRQDPGQGLRLIYYSQIVNDFQKGDIAEGYSVSREKKESFPLTVTSAQKNPTAFYLCATSRGTPSTDTQYFGPGTRLTVL.